This TCR beta chain was recorded in a study of blood T cell repertoires in COVID-19. Overall study: The United States, Italy and Spain supplied acute and convalescent COVID-19 samples.

The CDR3 runs to 16 residues. Trimming pared 4 bases from V and 3 bases from J, leaving 19 bases between. The germline V gene has CDR1 SGDLS and CDR2 YYNGEE. Participants were placed into cohorts based on the clinical history they reported. Original handling: Estimates of nucleated cell counts were drawn from the amplification of reference gene primers. Generated by immunoSEQ multiplex PCR, the TCRdb table keeps only in-frame clones and is missing some. V, J and clone size reflect that table, while D and trimming were determined from the DNA. Of 130,000 to 150,000 clones in the sample, 80% to 85% are singletons; the top ten hold approximately 5.7%.

Sequencing input: PBMCs or T cells enriched from blood (not recorded which). The rearrangement links TRBV9 to TRBJ1-1; D may be TRBD1 (5 bases). The clonotype was recovered from a woman aged 45-59 years who had been exposed to COVID-19. Here the CDR3 reads CASSPRDFYGDTEAFF. The CDR3 DNA follows: TGTGCCAGCAGCCCTCGGGACTTCTACGGGGACACTGAAGCTTTCTTT. The full variable domain, completed using reference TRBV9 and TRBJ1-1, is DSGVTQTPKHLITATGQRVTLRCSPRSGDLSVYWYQQSLDQGLQFLIQYYNGEERAKGNILERFSAQQFPDLHSELNLSSLELGDSALYFCASSPRDFYGDTEAFFGQGTRLTVV.